This TCR beta chain was documented in a study of T cell responses to AZD1222 COVID-19 vaccine. Germline V CDR1 and CDR2: MDHEN, SYDVKM. The CDR3 sequence is 14 residues long. Unmatched junction bases numbered 9, after V lost 6 bases and J lost 8 bases. Sequenced by immunoSEQ multiplex PCR; TCRdb stores in-frame clones only, minus some. The table has approximately 180,000 clones, around 88% seen once. The source was peripheral blood, collected on day 0 of AZD1222 vaccination. The rearrangement joins TRBV28 to TRBJ2-1; 8 nucleotides agree with TRBD1. This clonotype originated in an adult in good health. The chain's CDR3 is CASSTPRTGYEQFF. CDR3 nucleotide sequence: TGTGCCAGCAGCACGCCAAGGACAGGGTATGAGCAGTTCTTC.